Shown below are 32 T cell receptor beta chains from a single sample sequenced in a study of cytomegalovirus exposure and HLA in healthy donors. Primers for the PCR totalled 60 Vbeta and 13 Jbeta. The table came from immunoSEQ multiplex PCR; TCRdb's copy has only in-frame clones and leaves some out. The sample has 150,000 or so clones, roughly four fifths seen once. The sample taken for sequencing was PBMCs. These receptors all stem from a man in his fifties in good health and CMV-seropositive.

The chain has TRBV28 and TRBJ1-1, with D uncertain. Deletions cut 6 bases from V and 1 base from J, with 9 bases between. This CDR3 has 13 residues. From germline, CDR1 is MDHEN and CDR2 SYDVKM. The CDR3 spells CASRPGGNTEAFF. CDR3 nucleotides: TGTGCCAGCAGACCGGGAGGGAACACTGAAGCTTTCTTT.

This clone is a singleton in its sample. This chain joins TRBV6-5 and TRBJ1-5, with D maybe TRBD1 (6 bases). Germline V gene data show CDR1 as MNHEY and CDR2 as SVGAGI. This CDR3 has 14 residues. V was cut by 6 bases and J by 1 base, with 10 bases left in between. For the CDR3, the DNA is TGTGCCAGCAGCCCGGACAGAAGCAATCAGCCCCAGCATTTT. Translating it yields CASSPDRSNQPQHF.

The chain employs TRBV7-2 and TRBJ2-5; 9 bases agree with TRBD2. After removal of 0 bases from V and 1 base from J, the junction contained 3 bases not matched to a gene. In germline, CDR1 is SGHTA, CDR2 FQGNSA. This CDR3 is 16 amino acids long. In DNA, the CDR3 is TGTGCCAGCAGCTTAGCATTAGCGGGGGCCCAAGAGACCCAGTACTTC. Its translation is CASSLALAGAQETQYF.

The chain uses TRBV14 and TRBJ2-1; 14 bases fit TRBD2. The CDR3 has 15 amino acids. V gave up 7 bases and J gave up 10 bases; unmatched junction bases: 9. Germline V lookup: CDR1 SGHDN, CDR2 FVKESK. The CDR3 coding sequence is TGTGCCAGCAAACCGACTAGCGGGAGGGCCTCGGAGCAGTTCTTC. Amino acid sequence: CASKPTSGRASEQFF.

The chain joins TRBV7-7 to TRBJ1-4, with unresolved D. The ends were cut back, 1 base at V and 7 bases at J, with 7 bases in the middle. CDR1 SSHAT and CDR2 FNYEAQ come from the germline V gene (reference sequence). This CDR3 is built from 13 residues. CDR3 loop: CASSLGHFEKLFF. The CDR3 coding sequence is TGTGCCAGCAGCTTAGGTCACTTTGAAAAACTGTTTTTT.

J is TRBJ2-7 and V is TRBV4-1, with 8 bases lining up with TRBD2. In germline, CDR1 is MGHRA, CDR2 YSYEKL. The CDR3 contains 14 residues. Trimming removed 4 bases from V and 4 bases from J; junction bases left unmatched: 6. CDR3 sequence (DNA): TGCGCCAGCAGCCCCCAGGAGCGGGAGTACGAGCAGTACTTC. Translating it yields CASSPQEREYEQYF.

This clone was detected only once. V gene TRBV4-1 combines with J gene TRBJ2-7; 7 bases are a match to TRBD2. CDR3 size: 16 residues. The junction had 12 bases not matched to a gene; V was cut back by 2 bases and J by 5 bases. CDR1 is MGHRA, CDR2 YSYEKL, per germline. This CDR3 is CASSQTDLLTSDEQYF. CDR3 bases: TGCGCCAGCAGCCAAACCGACCTTTTAACTAGCGACGAGCAGTACTTC.

The CDR3 nucleotides are TGTGCCAGCATTATTGGAGGCAGCAATCAGCCCCAGCATTTT. Its translation is CASIIGGSNQPQHF. This chain connects TRBV6-1 to TRBJ1-5; no definite D call. The V end was cut by 7 bases, the J end by 1 base, with 11 bases between. The length of the CDR3 is 14 residues. The germline CDR1 and CDR2 sequences are MNHNS and SASEGT.

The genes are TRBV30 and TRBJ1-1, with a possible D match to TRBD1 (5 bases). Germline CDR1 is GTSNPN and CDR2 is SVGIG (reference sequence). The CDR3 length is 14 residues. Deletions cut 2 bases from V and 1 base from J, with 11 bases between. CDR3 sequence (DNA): TGTGCCTGGAGTCCAGGGTTTGCGAACACTGAAGCTTTCTTT. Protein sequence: CAWSPGFANTEAFF.

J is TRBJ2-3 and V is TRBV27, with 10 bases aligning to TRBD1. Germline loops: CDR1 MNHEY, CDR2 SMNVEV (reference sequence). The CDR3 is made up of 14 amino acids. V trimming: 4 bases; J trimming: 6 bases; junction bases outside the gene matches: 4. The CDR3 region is CASSSGQGYDTQYF. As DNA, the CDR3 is TGTGCCAGCAGTTCGGGACAGGGGTACGATACGCAGTATTTT.

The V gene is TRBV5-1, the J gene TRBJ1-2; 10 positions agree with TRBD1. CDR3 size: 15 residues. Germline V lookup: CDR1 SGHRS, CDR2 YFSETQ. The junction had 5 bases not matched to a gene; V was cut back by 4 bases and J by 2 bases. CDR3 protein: CASSTGTGENYGYTF. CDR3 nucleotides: TGCGCCAGCAGCACCGGGACAGGGGAAAACTATGGCTACACCTTC.

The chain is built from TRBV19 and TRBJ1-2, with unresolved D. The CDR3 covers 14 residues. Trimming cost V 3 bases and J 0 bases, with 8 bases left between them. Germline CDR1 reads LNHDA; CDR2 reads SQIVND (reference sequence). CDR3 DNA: TGTGCCAGTAGTATCGTTCAGGCTAACTATGGCTACACCTTC. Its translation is CASSIVQANYGYTF.

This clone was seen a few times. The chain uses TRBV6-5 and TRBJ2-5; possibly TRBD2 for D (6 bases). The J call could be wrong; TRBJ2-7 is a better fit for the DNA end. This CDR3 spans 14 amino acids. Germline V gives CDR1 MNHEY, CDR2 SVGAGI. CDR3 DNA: TGTGCCAGCCGCCCCCAGCGGGTGGCCTACGAGCAGTACTTC. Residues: CASRPQRVAYEQYF.

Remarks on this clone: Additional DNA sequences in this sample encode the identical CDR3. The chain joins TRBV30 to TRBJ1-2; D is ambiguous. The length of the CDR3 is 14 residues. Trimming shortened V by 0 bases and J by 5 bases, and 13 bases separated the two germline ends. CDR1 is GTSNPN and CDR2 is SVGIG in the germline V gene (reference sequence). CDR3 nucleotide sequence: TGTGCCTGGAGTGTACCCCCCCACAGATATGGCTACACCTTC. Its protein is CAWSVPPHRYGYTF.

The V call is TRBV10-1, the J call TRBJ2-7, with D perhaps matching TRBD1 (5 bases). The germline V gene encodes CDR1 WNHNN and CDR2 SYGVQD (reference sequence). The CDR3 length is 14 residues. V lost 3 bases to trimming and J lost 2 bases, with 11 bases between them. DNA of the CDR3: TGCGCCAGCAGTGACCGGACAAGCACCTACGAGCAGTACTTC. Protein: CASSDRTSTYEQYF.

CDR3 nucleotide sequence: TGCGCCAGCAGCTATCCAGGGGGAGAGACCCAGTACTTC. Encoded protein: CASSYPGGETQYF. The chain carries TRBV5-1 and TRBJ2-5; the match to TRBD1 covers 7 bases. J was trimmed by 4 bases and V by 3 bases; bases with no gene match: 3. The CDR3 has 13 amino acids. CDR1 is SGHRS and CDR2 is YFSETQ in the germline V gene.

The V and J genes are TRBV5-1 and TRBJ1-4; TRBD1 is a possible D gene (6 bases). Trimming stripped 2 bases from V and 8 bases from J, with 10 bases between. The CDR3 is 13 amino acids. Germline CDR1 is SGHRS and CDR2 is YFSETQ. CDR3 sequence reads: CASSFLGGEKLFF. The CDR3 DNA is TGCGCCAGCAGCTTCTTAGGGGGAGAAAAACTGTTTTTT. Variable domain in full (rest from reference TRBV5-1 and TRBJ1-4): KAGVTQTPRYLIKTRGQQVTLSCSPISGHRSVSWYQQTPGQGLQFLFEYFSETQRNKGNFPGRFSGRQFSNSRSEMNVSTLELGDSALYLCASSFLGGEKLFFGSGTQLSVL.

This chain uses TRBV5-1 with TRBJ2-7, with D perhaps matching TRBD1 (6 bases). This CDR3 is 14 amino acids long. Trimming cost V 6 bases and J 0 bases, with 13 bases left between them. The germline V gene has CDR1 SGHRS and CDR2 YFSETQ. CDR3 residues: CASTGTPTSYEQYF. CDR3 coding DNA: TGCGCCAGCACCGGGACACCCACCTCCTACGAGCAGTACTTC.

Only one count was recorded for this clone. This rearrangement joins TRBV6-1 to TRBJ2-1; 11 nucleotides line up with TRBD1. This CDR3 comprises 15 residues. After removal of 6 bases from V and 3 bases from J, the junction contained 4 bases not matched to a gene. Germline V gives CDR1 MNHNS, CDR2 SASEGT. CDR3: CASRTGTGGYNEQFF. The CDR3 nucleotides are TGTGCCAGCAGGACCGGGACAGGGGGCTACAATGAGCAGTTCTTC.

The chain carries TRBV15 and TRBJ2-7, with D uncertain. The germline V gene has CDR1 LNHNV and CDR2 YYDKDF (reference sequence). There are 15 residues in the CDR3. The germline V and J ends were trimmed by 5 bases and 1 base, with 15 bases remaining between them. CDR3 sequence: CATSPPRGASYEQYF. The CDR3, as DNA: TGTGCCACCAGCCCTCCCCGCGGCGCTTCCTACGAGCAGTACTTC.

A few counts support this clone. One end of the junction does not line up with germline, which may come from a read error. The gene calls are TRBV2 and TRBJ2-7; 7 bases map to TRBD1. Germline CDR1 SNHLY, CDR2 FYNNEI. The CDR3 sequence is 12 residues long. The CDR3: CASRDRAYGQYF. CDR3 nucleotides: TGTGCCAGCCGGGACAGAGCCTACGGGCAGTACTTC. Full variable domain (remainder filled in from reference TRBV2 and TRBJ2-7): EPEVTQTPSHQVTQMGQEVILRCVPISNHLYFYWYRQILGQKVEFLVSFYNNEISEKSEIFDDQFSVERPDGSNFTLKIRSTKLEDSAMYFCASRDRAYGQYFGPGTRLTVT.

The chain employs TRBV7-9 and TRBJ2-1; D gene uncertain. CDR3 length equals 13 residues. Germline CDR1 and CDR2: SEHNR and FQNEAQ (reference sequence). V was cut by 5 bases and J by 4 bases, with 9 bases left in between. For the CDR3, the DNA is TGTGCCAGCAGCGAAACTTCTTACAATGAGCAGTTCTTC. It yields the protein CASSETSYNEQFF.

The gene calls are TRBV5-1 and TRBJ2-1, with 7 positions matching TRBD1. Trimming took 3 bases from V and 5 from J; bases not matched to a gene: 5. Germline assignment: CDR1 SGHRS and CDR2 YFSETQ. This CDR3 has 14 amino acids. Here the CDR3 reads CASSSDRANNEQFF. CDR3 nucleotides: TGCGCCAGCAGCTCAGACAGGGCCAACAATGAGCAGTTCTTC.

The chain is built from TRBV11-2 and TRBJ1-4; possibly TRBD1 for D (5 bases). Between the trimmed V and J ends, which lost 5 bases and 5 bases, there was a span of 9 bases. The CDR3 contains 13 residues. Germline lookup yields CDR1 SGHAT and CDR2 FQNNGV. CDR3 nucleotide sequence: TGTGCCAGCAGCCGCCGGGGGAATGAAAAACTGTTTTTT. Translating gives CASSRRGNEKLFF.

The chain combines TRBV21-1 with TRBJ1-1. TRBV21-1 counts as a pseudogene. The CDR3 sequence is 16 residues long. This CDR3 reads CASTQGAVALDTEAFF. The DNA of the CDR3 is TGTGCCAGCACCCAAGGAGCTGTCGCCTTAGACACTGAAGCTTTCTTT.

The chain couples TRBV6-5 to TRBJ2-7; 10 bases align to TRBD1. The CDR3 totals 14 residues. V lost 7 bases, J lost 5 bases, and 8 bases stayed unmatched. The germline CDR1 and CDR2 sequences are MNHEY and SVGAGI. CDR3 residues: CASTRQGARNEQYF. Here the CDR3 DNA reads TGTGCCAGCACCCGACAGGGGGCGAGAAACGAGCAGTACTTC.

The CDR3 region is CASRRAGPNEQFF. CDR3 sequence (DNA): TGTGCCAGCAGGAGGGCCGGACCCAATGAGCAGTTCTTC. The chain employs TRBV27 and TRBJ2-1, with a tentative D call TRBD2 (5 bases). V lost 6 bases and J lost 6, with 12 bases in between. CDR1 MNHEY and CDR2 SMNVEV come from the germline V gene (reference sequence). This CDR3 has 13 amino acids.

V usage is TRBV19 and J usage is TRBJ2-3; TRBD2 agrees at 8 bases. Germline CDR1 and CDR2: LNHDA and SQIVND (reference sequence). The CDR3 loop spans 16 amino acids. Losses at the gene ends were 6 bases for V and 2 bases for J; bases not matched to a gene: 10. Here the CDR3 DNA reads TGTGCCAGTAGCCGACGTAGCGGGGACCCCACAGATACGCAGTATTTT. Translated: CASSRRSGDPTDTQYF.

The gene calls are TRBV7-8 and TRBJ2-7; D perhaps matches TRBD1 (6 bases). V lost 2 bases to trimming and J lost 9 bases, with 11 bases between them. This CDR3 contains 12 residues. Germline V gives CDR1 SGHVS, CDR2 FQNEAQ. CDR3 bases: TGTGCCAGCAGCTTACACAGGGAAGGGCAGTACTTC. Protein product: CASSLHREGQYF.

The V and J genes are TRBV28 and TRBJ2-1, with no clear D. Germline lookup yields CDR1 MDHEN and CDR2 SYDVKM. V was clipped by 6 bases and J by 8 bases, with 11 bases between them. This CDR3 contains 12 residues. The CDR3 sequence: CASSASSDEQFF. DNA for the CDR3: TGTGCCAGCAGCGCGAGCAGCGATGAGCAGTTCTTC.

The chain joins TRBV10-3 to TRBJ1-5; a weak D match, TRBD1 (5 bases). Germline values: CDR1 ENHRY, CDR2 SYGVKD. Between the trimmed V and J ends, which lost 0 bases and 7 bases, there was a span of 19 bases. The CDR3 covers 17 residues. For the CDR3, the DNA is TGTGCCATCAGTGAGTCGAAGGCGTCAGGGAGGGGACAGCCCCAGCATTTT. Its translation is CAISESKASGRGQPQHF.

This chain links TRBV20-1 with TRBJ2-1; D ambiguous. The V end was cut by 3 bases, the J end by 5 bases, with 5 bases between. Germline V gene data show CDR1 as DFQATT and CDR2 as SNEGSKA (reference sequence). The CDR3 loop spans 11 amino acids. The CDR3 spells CSASKNNEQFF. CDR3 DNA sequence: TGCAGTGCTAGTAAAAACAATGAGCAGTTCTTC.